This is a list of T cell receptor beta chains from one sample in a study of regulatory T cells in long-lasting Graves disease. Via MiXCR, TCRdb re-called the multiplex PCR reads, giving one row per CDR3 protein. The sample lists about 450,000 distinct CDR3 sequences, around 22% occurring once. Source: peripheral blood mononuclear cells (PBMCs), taken when the disease was refractory, from a patient treated with antithyroid drugs. The receptors originated from a female donor with Graves disease. CDR3s include the opening cysteine and the closing phenylalanine or tryptophan. D genes are given only for firm matches. Some rows have no size entry. The others give once, few or many, or a class for an expanded clone.

few TRBJ1-3 TRBV2 16 NA CASSERPGYSGNTIYF TGTGCCAGCAGTGAACGCCCCGGATACTCTGGAAACACCATATATTTT
many TRBJ1-1 TRBV5-1 14 NA CASSLEGGDTEAFF TGTGCCAGCAGCTTAGAGGGGGGTGACACTGAAGCTTTCTTT
many TRBJ1-5 TRBV28 15 NA CASSQPGGSNQPQHF TGTGCCAGCAGTCAACCGGGAGGTAGCAATCAGCCCCAGCATTTT
NA TRBJ1-2 TRBV6-2/TRBV6-3 13 NA CTSKGESYYGYTF TGTACCAGCAAAGGGGAGTCGTACTATGGCTACACCTTC
many TRBJ1-2 TRBV2 12 NA CASRGQNYGYTF TGTGCCAGCAGAGGACAGAACTATGGCTACACCTTC
few TRBJ2-7 TRBV7-9 14 NA CASSDRQDYYEQYF TGTGCCAGCAGCGATAGACAGGACTACTACGAGCAGTACTTC
few TRBJ1-4 TRBV12-3/TRBV12-4 14 TRBD1 CASSRGTGIEKLFF TGTGCCAGCAGTCGCGGGACAGGGATTGAAAAACTGTTTTTT
NA TRBJ1-6 TRBV20-1 14 NA CSASQPRLNSPLHF TGCAGTGCTTCACAGCCACGCCTTAATTCACCCCTCCACTTT
few TRBJ2-5 TRBV11-2 16 NA CASSFPRWGGGETQYF TGTGCCAGCAGCTTCCCCCGATGGGGGGGCGGGGAGACCCAGTACTTC
few TRBJ1-1 TRBV29-1 16 TRBD1 CSVEGQGNPFNTEAFF TGCAGCGTTGAGGGACAGGGAAATCCGTTTAACACTGAAGCTTTCTTT
NA TRBJ2-2 TRBV6-1 15 TRBD2 CASSTSGSRGGELFF TGTGCCAGCTCGACTAGCGGGAGCCGGGGCGGGGAGCTGTTTTTT
few TRBJ2-5 TRBV28 13 NA CASRHRGPVAQYF TGTGCCAGCAGGCACCGGGGCCCGGTGGCCCAGTACTTC
many TRBJ2-7 TRBV2 14 NA CASSDGSQGYEQYF TGTGCCAGCAGTGACGGTTCCCAGGGTTACGAGCAGTACTTC
few TRBJ1-1 TRBV18 14 NA CASSPPLAGSEAFF TGTGCCAGCTCACCACCTCTCGCGGGATCTGAAGCTTTCTTT
few TRBJ1-1 TRBV29-1 14 TRBD1 CSVGGTGGNTEAFF TGCAGCGTTGGGGGGACAGGGGGGAACACTGAAGCTTTCTTT
few TRBJ2-7 TRBV30 19 NA CAWSVLGGAGGGRSYEQYF TGTGCCTGGAGTGTATTGGGGGGTGCGGGCGGAGGTCGCTCCTACGAGCAGTACTTC